This T cell receptor beta chain emerged from a study of OX40 agonist ivuxolimab in advanced cancers. Profiling relied on immunoSEQ multiplex PCR, and the TCRdb table lists in-frame clones only, not all of them. The sample consists of around 70,000 clones, around 88% of them appearing once. This clone was seen once. Germline V gives CDR1 KGHSH, CDR2 LQKENI. V was clipped by 1 base and J by 0 bases; unmatched bases: 10. CDR3 length: 20 amino acids. The V and J genes are TRBV18 and TRBJ2-6; TRBD1 matches 9 bases. The sequenced sample was CD4+ or CD8+ T cells sorted from blood, obtained in a trial of the OX40 agonist ivuxolimab. The sequence was obtained from an adult with an advanced solid tumor such as melanoma, head and neck, liver or kidney cancer. CDR3: CASSPQQGALYSSGANVLTF. The CDR3 bases are TGTGCCAGCTCACCACAACAGGGGGCCCTGTATAGCTCTGGGGCCAACGTCCTGACTTTC.